This T cell receptor (beta chain) came from a study of CD8 T cells in ankylosing spondylitis. Study-wide points: Clones linked to disease, bearing a CD8+ phenotype, were relatively rare in peripheral blood. A subset of motif variants has previously been described in the synovial fluid and blood of reactive arthritis. Apparently characteristic of ankylosing spondylitis blood was a TCR beta motif (about 8 highly homologous variants). Disease-linked clones were reportedly significantly enriched in matched ankylosing spondylitis synovial fluid.

The CDR3 loop spans 14 amino acids. CDR1 and CDR2 (germline): SGHVS, FQNEAQ. V dropped 1 base and J dropped 7 bases, with 11 bases sitting between them. Worth noting for this clonotype: Its antigen is not known.

Researchers built TCR beta libraries using quantitative 5'-RACE with molecular barcodes. From the 5' RACE reads, TCRdb called clonotypes with MiXCR, one entry per CDR3 protein. This sample yields roughly 670,000 distinct CDR3 sequences, of which around 20% are seen a single time; under 20% belongs to the top ten. The chain joins TRBV7-8 to TRBJ2-1; D gene uncertain. Sequenced sample: blood, either unsorted or a sorted T cell fraction (not recorded which). This receptor was taken from a male donor with ankylosing spondylitis. The CDR3 sequence: CASSLEARRNEQFF. CDR3 nucleotides: TGTGCCAGCAGCTTAGAAGCTAGACGGAATGAGCAGTTCTTC. The entire variable domain, with the rest obtained from reference TRBV7-8 and TRBJ2-1, is as follows: GAGVSQSPRYKVAKRGQDVALRCDPISGHVSLFWYQQALGQGPEFLTYFQNEAQLDKSGLPSDRFFAERPEGSVSTLKIQRTQQEDSAVYLCASSLEARRNEQFFGPGTRLTVL.